This TCR beta chain was recorded in a study of Graves' ophthalmopathy and Graves' hyperthyroidism. Study conclusions and caveats: Clonotypes were expanded in thyroid at above 0.001 frequency, and most also appeared in blood. Its predictions of ophthalmopathy progression gave the model over 70% sensitivity and roughly 72% specificity. With less than 90% sensitivity and less than 83% specificity, a 13-signature model separated ophthalmopathy from stable hyperthyroidism.

RNA transcripts were the source from which TCR beta CDR3 regions were amplified. First-round RT-PCR used HTBI primers; second-round multiplex PCR followed. TCRdb ran MiXCR on the multiplex PCR reads and lists one entry per CDR3 protein. The data contain about 220,000 distinct CDR3 sequences, 20% to 25% of them singletons. In this sample, this clonotype turned up many times. Its cognate antigen is unknown. Clinicians diagnosed using symptoms, serum thyroxine, TRAb, thyroid ultrasound and orbital computed tomography. Deletions cut 0 bases from V and 0 bases from J, with 12 bases between. CDR3 length equals 16 residues. Germline V gives CDR1 SGDLS, CDR2 YYNGEE.

The sequenced material came from peripheral blood. The receptor's source is a woman between 45 and 60 years old with Graves' ophthalmopathy. The chain employs TRBV9 and TRBJ2-5; no clear D gene. The CDR3 DNA reads as TGTGCCAGCAGCGTAGATATAGCAGAGTACCAAGAGACCCAGTACTTC. This translates into CASSVDIAEYQETQYF. Filled out from reference TRBV9 and TRBJ2-5, the complete variable domain reads DSGVTQTPKHLITATGQRVTLRCSPRSGDLSVYWYQQSLDQGLQFLIQYYNGEERAKGNILERFSAQQFPDLHSELNLSSLELGDSALYFCASSVDIAEYQETQYFGPGTRLLVL.